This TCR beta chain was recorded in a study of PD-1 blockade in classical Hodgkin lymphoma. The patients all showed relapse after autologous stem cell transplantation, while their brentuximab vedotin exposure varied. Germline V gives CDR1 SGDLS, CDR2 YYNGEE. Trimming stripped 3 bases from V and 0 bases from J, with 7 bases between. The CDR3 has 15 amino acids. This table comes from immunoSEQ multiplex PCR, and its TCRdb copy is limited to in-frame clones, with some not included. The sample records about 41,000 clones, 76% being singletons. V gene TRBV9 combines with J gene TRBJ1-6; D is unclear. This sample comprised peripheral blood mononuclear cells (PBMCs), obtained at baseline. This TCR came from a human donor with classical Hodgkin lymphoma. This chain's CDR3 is CASSASSSYNSPLHF. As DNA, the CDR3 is TGTGCCAGCAGCGCCAGCAGCTCCTATAATTCACCCCTCCACTTT.